This T cell receptor (beta chain) was recorded in a study of T cell repertoires in cytomegalovirus infection. This clonotype was picked up many times. From the reads, TCRdb called clonotypes with MiXCR, one entry per CDR3 protein. The data show roughly 76,000 distinct CDR3 sequences, 3.5% to 4.5% seen once. CDR3 size: 14 residues. Germline V gives CDR1 MNHNS, CDR2 SASEGT. Trimming took 10 bases from V and 1 from J, leaving 17 bases between them. This clonotype was sampled from a human donor in good health (CMV status not recorded). Some clones in this sample may be carry-over from other donors' samples. The chain carries TRBV6-1 and TRBJ2-7, with D perhaps being TRBD1 or TRBD2 (5 bases each). The sample consisted of PBMCs. The CDR3 protein is CATTAGTGSYEQYF. The CDR3, as DNA: TGTGCCACCACGGCCGGGACGGGATCCTACGAGCAGTACTTC.